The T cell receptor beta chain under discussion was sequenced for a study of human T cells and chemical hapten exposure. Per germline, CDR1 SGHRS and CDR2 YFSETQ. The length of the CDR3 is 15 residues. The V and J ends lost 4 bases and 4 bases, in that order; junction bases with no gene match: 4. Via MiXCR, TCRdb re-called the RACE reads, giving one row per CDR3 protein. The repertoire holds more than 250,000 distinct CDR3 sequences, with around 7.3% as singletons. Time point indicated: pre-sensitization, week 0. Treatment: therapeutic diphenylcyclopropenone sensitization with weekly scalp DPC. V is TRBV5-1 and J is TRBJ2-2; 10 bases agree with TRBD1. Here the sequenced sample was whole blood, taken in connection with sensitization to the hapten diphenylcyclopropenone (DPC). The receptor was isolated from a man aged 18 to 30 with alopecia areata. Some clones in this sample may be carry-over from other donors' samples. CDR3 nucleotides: TGCGCCAGCAGCAGGGGACAGGGGTCCACCGGGGAGCTGTTTTTT. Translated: CASSRGQGSTGELFF.